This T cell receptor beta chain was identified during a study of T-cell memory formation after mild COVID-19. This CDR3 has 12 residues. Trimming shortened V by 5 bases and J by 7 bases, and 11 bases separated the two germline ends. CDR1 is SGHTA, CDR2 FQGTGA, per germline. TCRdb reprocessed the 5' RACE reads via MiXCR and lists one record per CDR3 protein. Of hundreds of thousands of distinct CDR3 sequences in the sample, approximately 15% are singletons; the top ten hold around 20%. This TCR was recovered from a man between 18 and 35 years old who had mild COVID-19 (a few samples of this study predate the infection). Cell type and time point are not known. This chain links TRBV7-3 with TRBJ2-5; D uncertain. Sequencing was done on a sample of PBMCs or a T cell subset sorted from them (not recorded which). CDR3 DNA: TGTGCCAGCAGCCTAGGCGTGGGGACCCAGTACTTC. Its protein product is CASSLGVGTQYF.